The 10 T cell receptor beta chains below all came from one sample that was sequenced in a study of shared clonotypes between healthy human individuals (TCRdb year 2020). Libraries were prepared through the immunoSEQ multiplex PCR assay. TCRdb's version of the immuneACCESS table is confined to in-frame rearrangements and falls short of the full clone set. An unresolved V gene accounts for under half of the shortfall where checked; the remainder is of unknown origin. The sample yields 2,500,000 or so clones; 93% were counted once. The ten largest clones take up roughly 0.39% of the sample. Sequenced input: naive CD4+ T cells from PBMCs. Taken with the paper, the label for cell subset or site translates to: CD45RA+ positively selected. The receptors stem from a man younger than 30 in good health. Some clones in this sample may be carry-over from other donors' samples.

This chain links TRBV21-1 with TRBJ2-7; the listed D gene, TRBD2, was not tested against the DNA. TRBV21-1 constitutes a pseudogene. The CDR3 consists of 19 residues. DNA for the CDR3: TGTGCCAGCAGCAAAGAGGTGGTAGCGGCTCGACCGAGCCGGGGCGAGCAGTACTTC. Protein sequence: CASSKEVVAARPSRGEQYF.

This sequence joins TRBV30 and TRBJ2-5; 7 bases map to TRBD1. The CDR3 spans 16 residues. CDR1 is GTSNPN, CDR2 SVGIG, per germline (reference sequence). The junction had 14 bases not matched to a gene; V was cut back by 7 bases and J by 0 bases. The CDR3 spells CAFRDSLGPYQETQYF. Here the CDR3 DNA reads TGTGCCTTCCGGGACAGCTTGGGGCCTTACCAAGAGACCCAGTACTTC.

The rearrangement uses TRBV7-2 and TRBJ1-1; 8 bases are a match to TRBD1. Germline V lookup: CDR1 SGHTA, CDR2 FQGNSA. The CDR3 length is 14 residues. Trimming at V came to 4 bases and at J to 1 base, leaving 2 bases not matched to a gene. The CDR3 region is CASSYDRGNTEAFF. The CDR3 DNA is TGTGCCAGCAGCTACGACAGGGGGAACACTGAAGCTTTCTTT.

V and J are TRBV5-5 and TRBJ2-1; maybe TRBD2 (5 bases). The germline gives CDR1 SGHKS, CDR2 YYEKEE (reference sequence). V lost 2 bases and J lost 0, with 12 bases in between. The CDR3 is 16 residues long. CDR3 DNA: TGTGCCAGCAGCTTCCTAGCCCTTAGCTCCTACAATGAGCAGTTCTTC. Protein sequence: CASSFLALSSYNEQFF.

The CDR3 nucleotides are TGTGCCTGGAGATCCTACTACGAGCAGTACTTC. As protein: CAWRSYYEQYF. The V gene is TRBV30, the J gene TRBJ2-7, with unresolved D. The CDR3 extends over 11 amino acids. Between the trimmed V and J ends, which lost 3 bases and 3 bases, there was a span of 6 bases. Germline CDR1 is GTSNPN and CDR2 is SVGIG (reference sequence).

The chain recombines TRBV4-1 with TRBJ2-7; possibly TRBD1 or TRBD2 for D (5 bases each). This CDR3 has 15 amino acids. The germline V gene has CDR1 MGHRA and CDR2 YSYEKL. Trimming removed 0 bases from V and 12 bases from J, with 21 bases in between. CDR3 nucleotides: TGCGCCAGCAGCCAAGAGGGACGGCAATATGATGTTGCGTACTTC. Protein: CASSQEGRQYDVAYF.

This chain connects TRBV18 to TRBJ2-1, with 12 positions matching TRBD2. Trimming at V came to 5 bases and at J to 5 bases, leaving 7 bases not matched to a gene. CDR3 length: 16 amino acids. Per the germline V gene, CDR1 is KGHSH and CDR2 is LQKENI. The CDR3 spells CASSRTSGAAHNEQFF. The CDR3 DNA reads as TGTGCCAGCTCAAGGACTAGCGGGGCTGCCCACAATGAGCAGTTCTTC.

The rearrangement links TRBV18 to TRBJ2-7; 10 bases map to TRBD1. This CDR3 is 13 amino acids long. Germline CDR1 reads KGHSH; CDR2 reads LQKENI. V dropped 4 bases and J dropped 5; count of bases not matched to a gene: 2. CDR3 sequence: CASSRGQGNEQYF. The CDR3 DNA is TGTGCCAGCTCACGGGGACAGGGGAACGAGCAGTACTTC.

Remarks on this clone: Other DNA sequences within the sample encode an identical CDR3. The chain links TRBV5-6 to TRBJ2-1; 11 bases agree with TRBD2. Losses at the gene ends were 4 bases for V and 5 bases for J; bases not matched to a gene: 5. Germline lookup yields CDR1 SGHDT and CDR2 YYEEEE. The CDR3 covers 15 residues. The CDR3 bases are TGTGCCAGCAGCCCCGGGACTAGCGGCCACAATGAGCAGTTCTTC. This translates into CASSPGTSGHNEQFF.

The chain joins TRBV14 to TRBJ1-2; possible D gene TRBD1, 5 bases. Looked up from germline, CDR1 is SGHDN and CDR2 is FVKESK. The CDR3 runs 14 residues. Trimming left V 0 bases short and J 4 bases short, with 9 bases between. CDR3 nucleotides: TGTGCCAGCAGCCAAGAACAGGTTGCCTATGGCTACACCTTC. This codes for CASSQEQVAYGYTF.